This TCR beta chain was observed in a study of cytomegalovirus exposure and HLA in healthy donors. Study-level points and caveats: Reports described diagnosis of cytomegalovirus status by the classifier as highly specific and sensitive. Follow-up analysis found HLA locus-dependent TCR association rates, highest for DRB1 and lowest for HLA-C.

Germline CDR1 is MNHNS and CDR2 is SASEGT. CDR3 length equals 14 residues. This clone was picked up a small number of times. What it binds is unknown. The primer mix had 60 Vbeta and 13 Jbeta primers. Repertoires were generated with immunoSEQ multiplex PCR, while TCRdb's copy carries only in-frame clones and drops some. The table lists around 300,000 clones, roughly two thirds of them singletons, with over 2% in the top ten. This TCR was sampled from a female donor in good health and CMV-seronegative. The J gene is TRBJ2-5, the V gene TRBV6-1; 9 bases fit TRBD2. The tail of the sequence fits TRBJ2-7 better, so the J call may be wrong. Source material: PBMCs. CDR3 sequence reads: CASSESGGTYEQYF. The DNA for the CDR3 is TGTGCCAGCTCAGAGAGCGGGGGGACCTACGAGCAGTACTTC.